This T cell receptor (beta chain) was recorded in a study of blood T cell repertoires in COVID-19. Trimming shortened V by 3 bases and J by 4 bases, and 5 bases separated the two germline ends. The CDR3 spans 12 residues. CDR1 MDHEN and CDR2 SYDVKM come from the germline V gene. Only in-frame clones appear in the TCRdb table, and some are missing; sequencing was by immunoSEQ multiplex PCR. The table has some 430,000 clones, about 90% seen once. This chain joins TRBV28 and TRBJ2-3; unclear D gene. The sequence was obtained from a man aged 18 to 29 who had recovered from COVID-19. The sequenced sample consisted of PBMCs or T cells enriched from blood (not recorded which). CDR3 residues: CASSLAPDTQYF. As DNA, the CDR3 is TGTGCCAGCAGTTTGGCCCCAGATACGCAGTATTTT.